The subject of this entry is one TCR beta chain. Primers: 60 Vbeta forward and 13 Jbeta reverse. Method: immunoSEQ multiplex PCR; TCRdb's copy keeps in-frame clones and lacks some. This repertoire shows about 200,000 clones, about four fifths found once; its top ten account for 0.08% to 0.1%. The data were taken from a study of cytomegalovirus exposure and HLA in healthy donors. This CDR3 contains 16 residues. V dropped 4 bases and J dropped 1 base, with 15 bases sitting between them. Germline V gives CDR1 LGHNA, CDR2 YSLEER. This receptor was obtained from a boy aged 2-9 years in good health and CMV-seronegative. V is TRBV4-3 and J is TRBJ2-3; D may be TRBD2 (6 bases). The sample was PBMCs. CDR3 DNA: TGCGCCAGCAGCCGTCCCGATTCTAGCGGCACAGATACGCAGTATTTT. Its protein is CASSRPDSSGTDTQYF.